This section outlines one T cell receptor (beta chain) sequence together with its context. Its antigen is still unknown. No base qualities exist here, and no much larger clone lies one base off it. This record belongs to a study of T cells after posttransplantation cyclophosphamide (dated by TCRdb to about 2016). General notes on the study: The study tracked T cell repertoire reconstitution by TRB sequencing after myeloablative bone marrow transplantation using posttransplantation cyclophosphamide as GVHD prophylaxis. TRB sequencing was also done on up to roughly 3 additional blood samples from 2 to 5.2 years after transplant in 3 patients, and on pretransplant blood from 4 patients. Because TRA and TRB clonality were tightly correlated in roughly 10 samples, subsequent TCR analyses were focused on TRB only. Antigen receptor sequencing covered samples from approximately 38 PTCy-treated patients and approximately 17 of their related bone marrow donors. Public TRB sequences were checked against a database of over 3,600 sequences associated with responses to pathogens, tumor antigens, self-antigens and alloantigens. Blood from all 35 or so PTCy patients with 1-year posttransplant specimens was subjected to TRB sequencing.

Broader findings and caveats from the paper: Across 45 patients, recipient CMV seropositivity and CMV reactivation were highly associated with TRB clonality; PTCy diversity was similar to CNI/methotrexate controls. Donor-recipient similarity was low at 1-2 months but rose over the first year, and later blood repertoires were often dominated by donor CD8+ memory clones. The TRB repertoires of T cells infiltrating skin or GI tract showed only limited overlap with the TRB repertoires of T cells in blood.

Genomic DNA was the input for TRB sequencing, which was run either with the immunoSEQ assay at survey resolution or with the hsTCRB kit. In the source study's methods: Initial read processing used immunoSEQ software, and repertoire analyses used the LymphoSeq R package. Clonality was computed as 1 minus normalized Shannon entropy; Gini coefficient was also calculated for each TRB dataset. To infer phenotypes in unsorted samples, TRB sequences from sorted subsets of the recipient or donor were mapped onto the unsorted samples of the same recipient. TCRdb's version of the immuneACCESS table is confined to in-frame rearrangements and falls short of the full clone set. An unresolved V gene accounts for under half of the shortfall where checked; the remainder is of unknown origin. D and trimming come from the DNA, and the V and J calls and clone size come from that table. The sample table shows about 42,000 clones, and 80% to 95% are seen once. The ten largest clones capture less than 2.5% of the sample.

This specimen's treatment or condition label, per the study, means: high-dose cyclophosphamide on days +3 and +4 as single-agent GVHD prophylaxis. PTCy patients received busulfan and fludarabine conditioning, a related or unrelated marrow graft, and cyclophosphamide on days +3 and +4. The PTCy-treated patients were enrolled in a prospective multi-institutional clinical trial. Peripheral blood and bone marrow mononuclear cells were isolated by Ficoll-Hypaque density centrifugation and cryopreserved. Germline trimming: 5 bases from V, 3 bases from J; junction bases outside gene matches: 9. The CDR3 numbers 15 residues from cysteine through phenylalanine. CDR3 DNA is the only sequence kept; it has 45 bases, read in frame from the first base. The germline V gene supplies CDR1 SGHTA and CDR2 FQGNSA.

The TCR originated in a male patient in his sixties who received an allogeneic stem cell transplant from a related donor and was CMV-positive. Because of the transplant, the T cells may be the graft donor's rather than the patient's own. The material sequenced was PBMCs, taken about 64 days after allogeneic stem cell transplant with posttransplant cyclophosphamide. Recombination joined TRBV7-2 with TRBJ1-2; TRBD1 agrees with 7 junctional bases. Here is the DNA: TGTGCCAGCAGCATAACCCCCGGGACAGACTATGGCTACACCTTC. This translates into CASSITPGTDYGYTF.